This T cell receptor (beta chain) is drawn from a study of cytomegalovirus exposure and HLA in healthy donors. Regarding the study as a whole: A list of more than 150 TCR beta chains associated with cytomegalovirus was given. TCR beta V- and J-gene trimming, according to a later analysis, was linked to a missense DCLRE1C variant.

Use of 60 Vbeta and 13 Jbeta primers characterized the PCR. Generated by immunoSEQ multiplex PCR, the TCRdb table keeps only in-frame clones and is missing some. The sample lists some 140,000 clones, roughly 79% occurring once. On this clone itself: Its antigen is still unknown.

These donors, healthy bone marrow donors, were studied. The CDR3 totals 14 residues. Trimming at V came to 6 bases and at J to 6 bases, leaving 9 bases not matched to a gene. Germline V gives CDR1 KGHSH, CDR2 LQKENI. Source material: PBMCs. The receptor comes from a young woman in good health and CMV-seronegative. The chain is built from TRBV18 and TRBJ2-7; 9 nucleotides match TRBD1. The chain's CDR3 is CASSRRDRAREQYF. The DNA for the CDR3 is TGTGCCAGCTCTCGCCGGGACAGGGCTCGCGAGCAGTACTTC.